The next 22 T cell receptor beta chains were all read from a single sample in a study of CXCR3-negative and CXCR3-positive naive CD8 T cells. The study's findings and limits: Hydrophobicity was higher for TRB CDR3s found in CXCR3-positive naive cells than in CXCR3-negative naive cells.

UMI-tagged TRB cDNA libraries were built via 5' RACE. TCRdb processed the 5' RACE reads again and assigns one entry to each CDR3 protein, with no DNA. The table lists some 150,000 distinct CDR3 sequences. Their target antigens are unknown. Sequenced: naive CXCR3+ CD8+ T cells from blood. Subset defined: CD45RO-CCR7+CD27+CD95- naive CD8+ T cells expressing CXCR3 (TNR3+). All receptors come from a human donor in good health. Some clones in this sample may be carry-over from other donors' samples.

The chain links TRBV3-1 to TRBJ2-7. The germline CDR1 and CDR2 sequences are LGHDT and YNNKEL (reference sequence). CDR3 size: 13 residues. This CDR3 reads CASSQVGRDEQYF.

V gene TRBV7-9 combines with J gene TRBJ2-7; TCRdb designates TRBD2, a call that cannot be tested without DNA. Germline CDR1 and CDR2: SEHNR and FQNEAQ (reference sequence). The CDR3 spans 14 residues. CDR3: CASSHSGVAYEQYF.

This chain joins TRBV27 and TRBJ2-2; the TRBD1 assignment by TCRdb is unverifiable without DNA. Germline lookup yields CDR1 MNHEY and CDR2 SMNVEV (reference sequence). This CDR3 is 16 amino acids long. The CDR3 loop reads CASSPLGGMNTGELFF.

V is TRBV9 and J is TRBJ2-5; the TCRdb call, TRBD1, lacks DNA for checking. The germline V gene encodes CDR1 SGDLS and CDR2 YYNGEE. The CDR3 is 15 residues long. This chain's CDR3 is CASSVGDMGGETQYF.

This CDR3 is CASSIVGRTFYNEQFF. This chain joins TRBV19 and TRBJ2-1. Germline assignment: CDR1 LNHDA and CDR2 SQIVND (reference sequence). This CDR3 region has 16 residues.

The chain employs TRBV12-3 or TRBV12-4 and TRBJ1-1. There are 16 residues in the CDR3. CDR3 protein: CASSPPPVNQNTEAFF.

The chain couples TRBV6-4 to TRBJ2-1; TCRdb gives TRBD2 as the D gene, but with no DNA this cannot be confirmed. The CDR3 is 19 amino acids. Germline V gene lookup returns CDR1 MRHNA and CDR2 SNTAGT. The CDR3 protein is CASSTIPLAGGPSYNEQFF.

The chain joins TRBV7-9 to TRBJ2-7. CDR1 and CDR2 (germline): SEHNR, FQNEAQ (reference sequence). CDR3 size: 11 residues. CDR3 protein: CASSSEYEQYF. Combining the CDR3 with reference TRBV7-9 and TRBJ2-7 gives the whole variable domain DTGVSQNPRHKITKRGQNVTFRCDPISEHNRLYWYRQTLGQGPEFLTYFQNEAQLEKSRLLSDRFSAERPKGSFSTLEIQRTEQGDSAMYLCASSSEYEQYFGPGTRLTVT.

J is TRBJ2-1 and V is TRBV5-1; TCRdb names TRBD1, which stays unverified in the absence of DNA. Germline CDR1 SGHRS, CDR2 YFSETQ. CDR3 length: 16 amino acids. The CDR3 loop reads CASSLDLGLNYNEQFF.

The V gene is TRBV12-3 or TRBV12-4, the J gene TRBJ1-1; with no DNA, the TCRdb D assignment of TRBD1 cannot be verified. The CDR3 runs to 14 residues. CDR3 amino acids: CASSYREDLTEAFF.

The rearrangement links TRBV2 to TRBJ2-3. The germline V gene encodes CDR1 SNHLY and CDR2 FYNNEI. The CDR3 runs 12 residues. This CDR3 is CASSSSTDTQYF.

This chain joins TRBV7-9 and TRBJ1-2. In germline, CDR1 is SEHNR, CDR2 FQNEAQ (reference sequence). This CDR3 region has 13 residues. The CDR3 sequence: CASSLAASYGYTF.

The V and J genes are TRBV4-3 and TRBJ2-7; TCRdb names TRBD1, which stays unverified in the absence of DNA. CDR3 length equals 14 residues. Germline lookup yields CDR1 LGHNA and CDR2 YSLEER. CDR3 protein: CASSQDTTAYEQYF.

The rearrangement joins TRBV20-1 to TRBJ2-7; as DNA is missing, the TRBD2 call by TCRdb cannot be tested. The CDR3 extends over 16 amino acids. Germline CDR1 is DFQATT and CDR2 is SNEGSKA (reference sequence). CDR3 residues: CSARDWGTRGSHEQYF.

CDR3 protein: CASREETGLAGELFF. The chain carries TRBV2 and TRBJ2-2; checking the TCRdb D call of TRBD1 is not possible without DNA. Germline-derived CDR1 and CDR2 are SNHLY and FYNNEI. This CDR3 has 15 amino acids.

The chain combines TRBV9 with TRBJ1-2. Germline V gives CDR1 SGDLS, CDR2 YYNGEE. The CDR3 sequence is 17 residues long. The CDR3 sequence: CASSVAETPLGNYGYTF.

This chain joins TRBV28 and TRBJ2-5; TCRdb indicates TRBD1, and absent DNA this call remains unverified. The CDR3 has 15 amino acids. Looked up from germline, CDR1 is MDHEN and CDR2 is SYDVKM. The CDR3 sequence: CASSVENTGGETQYF.

The CDR3 reads CASSELGGGPQPQHF. The rearrangement uses TRBV6-1 and TRBJ1-5. The CDR3 spans 15 residues. CDR1 and CDR2 (germline): MNHNS, SASEGT.

The chain couples TRBV23-1 to TRBJ2-2; with no DNA, the TCRdb D assignment of TRBD1 cannot be verified. TRBV23-1 is noted as an ORF with a role that remains uncertain. CDR3 length: 18 amino acids. The chain's CDR3 is CASVPGQGSPANTGELFF.

The chain links TRBV14 to TRBJ2-1; the TCRdb call, TRBD1, lacks DNA for checking. Per the germline V gene, CDR1 is SGHDN and CDR2 is FVKESK. The CDR3 spans 17 residues. Here the CDR3 reads CASSQDWGGAGDNEQFF.

This chain uses TRBV29-1 with TRBJ2-2. Germline CDR1 is SQVTM and CDR2 is ANQGSEA. The CDR3 has 15 amino acids. CDR3 amino acids: CSVEVGTLNAGELFF.

The chain employs TRBV5-6 and TRBJ2-2; the TCRdb call, TRBD1, lacks DNA for checking. This CDR3 spans 16 amino acids. Germline lookup yields CDR1 SGHDT and CDR2 YYEEEE. Here the CDR3 reads CASSLAWADPSGELFF.